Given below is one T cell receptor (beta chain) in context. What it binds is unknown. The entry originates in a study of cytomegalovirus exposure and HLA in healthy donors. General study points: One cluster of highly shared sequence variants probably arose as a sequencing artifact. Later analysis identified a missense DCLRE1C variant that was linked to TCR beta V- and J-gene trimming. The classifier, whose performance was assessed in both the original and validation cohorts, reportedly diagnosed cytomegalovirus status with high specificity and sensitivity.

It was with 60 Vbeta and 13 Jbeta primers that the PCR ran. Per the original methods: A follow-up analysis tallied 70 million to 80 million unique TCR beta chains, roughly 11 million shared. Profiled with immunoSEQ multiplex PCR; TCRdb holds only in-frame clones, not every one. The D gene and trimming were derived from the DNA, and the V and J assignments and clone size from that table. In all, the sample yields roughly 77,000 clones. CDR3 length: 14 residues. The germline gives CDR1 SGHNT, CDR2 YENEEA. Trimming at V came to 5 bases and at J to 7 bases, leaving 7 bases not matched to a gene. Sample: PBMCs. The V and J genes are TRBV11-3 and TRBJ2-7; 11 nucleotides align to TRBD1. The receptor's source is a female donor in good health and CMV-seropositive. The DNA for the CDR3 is TGTGCCAGCAGCCGCGGACAGGGGGCTCGGGAGCAGTACTTC. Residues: CASSRGQGAREQYF.